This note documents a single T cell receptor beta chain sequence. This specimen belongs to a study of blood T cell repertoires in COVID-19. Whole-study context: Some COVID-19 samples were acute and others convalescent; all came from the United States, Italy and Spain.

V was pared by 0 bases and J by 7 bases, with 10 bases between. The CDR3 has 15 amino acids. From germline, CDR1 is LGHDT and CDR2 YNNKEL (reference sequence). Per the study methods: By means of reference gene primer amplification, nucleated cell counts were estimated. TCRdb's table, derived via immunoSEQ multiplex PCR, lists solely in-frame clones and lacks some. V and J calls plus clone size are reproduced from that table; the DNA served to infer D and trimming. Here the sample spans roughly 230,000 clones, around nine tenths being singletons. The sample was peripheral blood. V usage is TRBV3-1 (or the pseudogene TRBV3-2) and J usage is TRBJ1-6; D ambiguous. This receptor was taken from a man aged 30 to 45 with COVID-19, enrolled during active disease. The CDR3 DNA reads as TGTGCCAGCAGCCAAGATACTGCTGCCAATTCACCCCTCCACTTT. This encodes CASSQDTAANSPLHF.